This T cell receptor beta chain was identified during a study of regulatory and conventional T cells in RAG deficiency. Broader study findings: Shorter CDR3s in all patient subsets; >80% Treg-Tconv overlap in Omenn. Shannon entropy fell and Simpson indices rose in RAG-deficient patients. Treg unique TCR beta sequences were about 110-fold fewer in Omenn syndrome and CID/AS patients than controls.

Points on this clone: Its antigen is unidentified. An end of the junction differs from the germline gene, which may be a read error.

This CDR3 spans 13 amino acids. Per the germline V gene, CDR1 is MNHNS and CDR2 is SASEGT. The data were produced by immunoSEQ multiplex PCR, yet TCRdb's version contains in-frame clones alone and is incomplete. The table records 20,000 to 25,000 clones, 95% to 97% of them present only once. Conventional CD4+ T cells were sorted from blood as CD25-low CD127-high cells. These data also featured in a second study, about regulatory T cells. From that study: Primers: 52 TRBV forward and 13 TRBJ reverse. Regulatory T cells showed the strongest V-J pair restriction and V/J gene skewing among patient repertoires.

This clonotype originated in a human donor in good health. The V gene is TRBV6-1, the J gene TRBJ1-1; D is unclear. The material sequenced was CD25- CD4+ T cells sorted from blood. CDR3 in amino acids: CASREGLSTEAFF. For the CDR3, the DNA is TGTGCCAGCAGGGAAGGTTTGAGTACTGAAGCTTTCTTT.